The TCR beta chain under discussion was sequenced for a study of shared T cell receptors in the human thymus. Sequencing was performed with immunoSEQ multiplex PCR; in TCRdb, only in-frame clones are kept and a portion is missing. The table records more than 550,000 clones, approximately 85% of them present only once. In germline, CDR1 is SGDLS, CDR2 YYNGEE. Trimming took 0 bases from V and 10 from J; bases not matched to a gene: 3. The CDR3 length is 14 residues. The same specimen was also included in a second study, on human thymus T cells. That work adds: Those donating were healthy Finnish infants in corrective surgery for congenital heart defects. Resected material from corrective heart surgery provided the thymus tissue analysed. Gene usage for V and J segments appeared biased in thymic and blood repertoires. Related research described thymic repertoires that were highly overlapping among unrelated individuals.

The sequenced sample was thymocytes. This receptor was identified in a girl under three years old with a congenital heart defect. The V call is TRBV9, the J call TRBJ2-1; TRBD2 matches at 11 bases. The CDR3 reads CASSVASGGHEQFF. CDR3 DNA sequence: TGTGCCAGCAGCGTAGCTAGCGGGGGGCACGAGCAGTTCTTC.